The clone carrying this TCR beta chain appeared many times. Its antigen is unidentified. The entry originates in a study of response to subunit inactivated influenza vaccine. The study's findings and limits: Authors suggested each seasonal flu vaccination may recruit only limited numbers of new T cells.

TCRdb ran MiXCR on the RT-PCR reads and lists one entry per CDR3 protein. The repertoire includes about 800,000 distinct CDR3 sequences, approximately 22% of them detected once, and about 9.4% sits in the top ten. The input for sequencing was PBMCs from blood, taken 5 days after vaccination. The sequence came from a man aged 45-60 years who received an inactivated influenza vaccine.

The CDR3 region has the DNA TGTGCCAGCAGTCTCCGGGAAGAGACCCAGTACTTC. This encodes CASSLREETQYF. The rearrangement links TRBV12-3 or TRBV12-4 to TRBJ2-5; unclear D gene. The CDR3 contains 12 residues. Deletions cut 5 bases from V and 3 bases from J, with 7 bases between.